These T cell receptor beta chains were read from a single sample in a study of T cells in localized non-small cell lung cancer. Repertoires were generated with immunoSEQ multiplex PCR, while TCRdb's copy carries only in-frame clones and drops some. This sample carries fewer than 100,000 clones, roughly 86% of them seen once, and the ten largest clones take 15%. This material consisted of peripheral blood, taken before any cancer treatment. The receptors were gathered from a man between 35 and 75 years old with stage I squamous cell lung carcinoma. Both conserved end residues are part of each CDR3. The D gene is left open where the match is weak. Only some rows state a clone size, as once, few, many or a class for expanded clones.

j_call d_call clone_size v_call cdr3_aa
TRBJ2-7 TRBD1 few TRBV7-8 CASSLAGQGKYEQYF
TRBJ1-2 - - TRBV5-1 CASSIGHSSGYGYTF
TRBJ2-3 - - TRBV7-8 CASSPQTGFGGDTQYF
TRBJ2-1 TRBD2 - TRBV29-1 CSVSWAGGPGNEQFF
TRBJ2-7 - - TRBV5-1 CASSLAQSGYEQYF
TRBJ1-4 - - TRBV19 CASSITGWNEKLFF
TRBJ2-1 TRBD1 - TRBV6-5 CASSWDRNPHNEQFF
TRBJ1-3 - once TRBV6-5 CASSYRDPRRGNTIYF
TRBJ1-4 - - TRBV5-1 CASTGGGLGSEKLFF
TRBJ2-7 - - TRBV7-6 CASSSEGYEQYF
TRBJ1-6 TRBD1 - TRBV6-6 CASSRTGADSPLHF
TRBJ1-2 - - TRBV6-5 CASSLVGGGNYGYTF
TRBJ2-2 - - TRBV15 CATSIHTGELFF
TRBJ1-4 - - TRBV5-1 CASSLAMNEKLFF
TRBJ1-2 - - TRBV28 CASSSSGQGYDGYTF
TRBJ1-5 - - TRBV5-5 CASSPRLGGDQPQHF
TRBJ1-1 - few TRBV19 CASSLGFQTEAFF
TRBJ2-7 - - TRBV27 CASSYRGTAYEQYF
TRBJ2-1 - - TRBV7-6 CASSLVSASYNEQFF
TRBJ1-5 - - TRBV27 CASRLGRGAYQPQHF
TRBJ1-5 TRBD1 - TRBV6-5 CASSYRTGGNQPQHF
TRBJ1-5 - - TRBV2 CASSVSDYNQPQHF
TRBJ2-7 - - TRBV18 CASSRGLTYEQYF
TRBJ2-5 - - TRBV10-3 CAISRGVQALETQYF
TRBJ1-4 TRBD1 - TRBV5-1 CASKSRTGRGEKLFF
TRBJ1-1 - - TRBV5-1 CASRPSSGSNTEAFF
TRBJ1-2 - - TRBV5-1 CASSLAAGNYGYTF
TRBJ1-1 - - TRBV5-1 CASSLVQANTEAFF
TRBJ2-7 - - TRBV4-2 CASSWAGYEQYF
TRBJ1-2 - - TRBV7-2 CASSLGMYGYTF
TRBJ2-5 - - TRBV7-2 CASSSSGGLGKTQYF
TRBJ2-1 TRBD1 - TRBV6-6 CASSLDRGPGNGQFF
TRBJ2-3 - - TRBV28 CASIPPRGTDTQYF
TRBJ2-3 - - TRBV7-2 CASSTAFRRDTQYF
TRBJ1-1 - once TRBV20-1 CSARMDTEAFF
TRBJ2-3 TRBD2 - TRBV5-1 CASSLGGGPTDTQYF
TRBJ1-1 - - TRBV7-2 CASSLGNSLFEAFF
TRBJ1-2 - - TRBV19 CASSSQGGGLGGYTF
TRBJ1-2 TRBD1 - TRBV28 CASSFEDRAGYTF
TRBJ2-2 - - TRBV30 CAWSPGTGELFF
TRBJ2-7 TRBD1 - TRBV11-2 CASSPDRGARIEQYF
TRBJ1-6 - - TRBV4-3 CASSQSLGTNSPLHF
TRBJ1-3 - - TRBV27 CASRGTSSGNTIYF
TRBJ1-2 TRBD1 - TRBV6-5 CASSYSSQGGYGYTF
TRBJ2-2 - once TRBV4-2 CASSQEDGTGELFF
TRBJ2-7 - - TRBV5-1 CASSPKTDSYEQYF
TRBJ1-5 - - TRBV15 CATSFSSGGGNQPQHF
TRBJ2-1 - - TRBV2 CASRFGLTSSSYNEQFF
TRBJ2-3 TRBD2 once TRBV6-6 CASSPGTSEVTQYF
TRBJ1-1 - - TRBV5-6 CASSLLGFDRTLKAFF
TRBJ2-5 TRBD2 - TRBV5-1 CASSLGSGGQETQYF
TRBJ1-4 - - TRBV6-1 CASSWGRSNEKLFF